This is a list of T cell receptor beta chains from one sample in a study of T-cell memory formation after mild COVID-19. TCRdb called the 5' RACE reads again in MiXCR, with one record for every CDR3 protein. The data contain 410,000 or so distinct CDR3 sequences, more than 20% of them singletons. Material for sequencing was PBMCs or a T cell subset sorted from them (not recorded which). The receptor set was obtained from an adult woman who had mild COVID-19 (a few samples of this study predate the infection). Cell type and time point are not known. Each CDR3 is given with its conserved first and last residue. A D gene is named only where the DNA matches it firmly. Clone size is given for some rows only: seen once, a few or many times, or a class if the clone is expanded.

j_gene,d_gene,v_gene,len,abundance,CDR3nt,CDR3aa
TRBJ2-3,NA,TRBV7-2,14,NA,TGTGCCAGCAGCTCCGCTAGCGGCACAGATACGCAGTATTTT,CASSSASGTDTQYF
TRBJ1-1,NA,TRBV11-2,13,NA,TGTGCCAGCAGTAGGGGTAAGGGACCTGAAGCTTTCTTT,CASSRGKGPEAFF
TRBJ1-1,NA,TRBV5-1,15,few,TGCGCCAGCAGCTTGGAACCACAGCCGGACACTGAAGCTTTCTTT,CASSLEPQPDTEAFF
TRBJ1-2,TRBD1,TRBV7-2,14,many,TGTGCCAGCAGCTTAGAGACAGGGAACCGTGGCTACACCTTC,CASSLETGNRGYTF
TRBJ2-3,NA,TRBV2,15,NA,TGTGCCAGCAGTGGTTGGCTAGCTAACACAGATACGCAGTATTTT,CASSGWLANTDTQYF
TRBJ2-5,NA,TRBV2,13,few,TGTGCCAGCAGTGGGAGACTACTAGAGACCCAGTACTTC,CASSGRLLETQYF
TRBJ2-1,TRBD2,TRBV20-1,18,many,TGCAGTGCTATCTCCGGACTAGCGGGGGACCTCTCCTACAATGAGCAGTTCTTC,CSAISGLAGDLSYNEQFF
TRBJ2-4,TRBD2,TRBV29-1,15,many,TGCAGCGTTGTCCGACTAGCGGTAGCCAAAAACATTCAGTACTTC,CSVVRLAVAKNIQYF
TRBJ2-3,TRBD2,TRBV5-1,15,many,TGCGCCAGCAGTCCTCGGACTAGCGGTTCAGATACGCAGTATTTT,CASSPRTSGSDTQYF
TRBJ2-3,NA,TRBV5-6,14,NA,TGTGCCAGCAGCTTGGTTACCGCCACAGATACGCAGTATTTT,CASSLVTATDTQYF
TRBJ2-3,NA,TRBV4-1,13,NA,TGCGCCAGCAGATCGGGCTTGGAGGATACGCAGTATTTT,CASRSGLEDTQYF
TRBJ2-7,NA,TRBV12-3/TRBV12-4,15,NA,TGTGCCAGCAGCCCTAGGACCCTTCGGGACTACGAGCAGTACTTC,CASSPRTLRDYEQYF
TRBJ2-3,NA,TRBV5-8,18,NA,TGTGCCAGCAACAGCAGGGGATTGTACCTGAGGCACACAGATACGCAGTATTTT,CASNSRGLYLRHTDTQYF
TRBJ1-6,TRBD1,TRBV20-1,16,few,TGCAGTGCTAGACAGGACAGGAGCTCCTATAATTCACCCCTCCACTTT,CSARQDRSSYNSPLHF
TRBJ2-5,NA,TRBV19,13,NA,TGTGCCAGTAGTATGGTCGGACAAGAGACCCAGTACTTC,CASSMVGQETQYF
TRBJ2-1,TRBD1,TRBV6-1,15,few,TGTGCCAGCAGTGGGACAGGCCTGTACTACAATGAGCAGTTCTTC,CASSGTGLYYNEQFF
TRBJ2-1,NA,TRBV9,12,NA,TGTGCCAGCAGCGCGGACGTCAATGAGCAGTTCTTC,CASSADVNEQFF
TRBJ2-3,TRBD2,TRBV12-3/TRBV12-4,13,NA,TGTGCCAGCACCCCGCGGGCTAGCGGCTCGCAGTATTTT,CASTPRASGSQYF
TRBJ2-3,NA,TRBV7-7,14,many,TGTGCTAGCAGCTTGGGCGAGGGCACAGATACGCAGTATTTT,CASSLGEGTDTQYF
TRBJ1-2,NA,TRBV12-3/TRBV12-4,14,NA,TGTGCCAGCAGCGCCTCCGGGACCGGATATGGCTACACCTTC,CASSASGTGYGYTF